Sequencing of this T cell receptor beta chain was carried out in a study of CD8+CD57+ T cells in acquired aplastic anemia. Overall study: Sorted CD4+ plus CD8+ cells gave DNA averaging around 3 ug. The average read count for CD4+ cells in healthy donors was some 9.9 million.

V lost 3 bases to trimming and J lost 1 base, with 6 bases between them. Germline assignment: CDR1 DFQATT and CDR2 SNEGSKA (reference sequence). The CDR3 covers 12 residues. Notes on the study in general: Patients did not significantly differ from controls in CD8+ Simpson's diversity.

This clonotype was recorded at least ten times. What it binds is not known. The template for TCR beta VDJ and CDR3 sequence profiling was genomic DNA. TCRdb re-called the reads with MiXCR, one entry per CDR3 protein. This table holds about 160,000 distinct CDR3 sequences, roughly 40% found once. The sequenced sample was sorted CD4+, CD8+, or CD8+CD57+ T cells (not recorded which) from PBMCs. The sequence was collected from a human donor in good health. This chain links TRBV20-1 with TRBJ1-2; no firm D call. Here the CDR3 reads CSASTDNYGYTF. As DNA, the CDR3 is TGCAGTGCTAGTACTGATAACTATGGCTACACCTTC.